This passage covers 21 T cell receptor beta chains from one sample sequenced in a study of blood T cell repertoires in COVID-19. This table comes from immunoSEQ multiplex PCR, and its TCRdb copy is limited to in-frame clones, with some not included. The sample has fewer than 350,000 clones; 85% are singletons. Sequenced: PBMCs or T cells enriched from blood (not recorded which). The receptors were gathered from a woman between 50 and 59 years old who had recovered from COVID-19.

J is TRBJ1-5 and V is TRBV30, with TRBD1 as a possible D gene (6 bases). CDR1 GTSNPN and CDR2 SVGIG come from the germline V gene (reference sequence). CDR3 length equals 15 residues. V was cut by 0 bases and J by 7 bases, with 16 bases left in between. CDR3 DNA sequence: TGTGCCTGGAGTGTCGGGGGGGCTAGCAGCCAGCCCCAGCATTTT. It codes for CAWSVGGASSQPQHF.

This chain joins TRBV5-4 and TRBJ1-2; 7 bases are a match to TRBD1. The trim removed 3 bases at V and 8 bases at J, leaving 10 bases unmatched. CDR1 SGHNT and CDR2 YYREEE come from the germline V gene (reference sequence). The CDR3 covers 14 residues. Here the CDR3 reads CASSSLVAGGGYTF. CDR3 coding DNA: TGTGCCAGCAGCTCCCTTGTCGCAGGGGGGGGCTACACCTTC.

This chain joins TRBV7-2 and TRBJ1-2; TRBD1 agrees at 8 bases. J gave up 6 bases and V 3 bases, and 6 bases lay outside the gene matches. The CDR3 covers 14 residues. CDR1 is SGHTA and CDR2 is FQGNSA in the germline V gene. DNA of the CDR3: TGTGCCAGCAGCTTGACAGGGGAAAGAAATGGCTACACCTTC. Protein product: CASSLTGERNGYTF.

The rearrangement links TRBV10-3 to TRBJ1-5; tentative D call: TRBD1 (5 bases). The germline V gene encodes CDR1 ENHRY and CDR2 SYGVKD. Trimming removed 2 bases from V and 7 bases from J, with 15 bases in between. This CDR3 has 15 amino acids. The chain's CDR3 is CAISEREAGYQPQHF. As DNA, the CDR3 is TGTGCCATCAGTGAGAGAGAGGCAGGGTACCAGCCCCAGCATTTT.

The table lists this clone with a few counts. The chain couples TRBV7-2 to TRBJ2-7, with unresolved D. CDR1 is SGHTA and CDR2 is FQGNSA in the germline V gene. Trimming removed 2 bases at V and 2 bases at J, with 7 bases between. This CDR3 has 13 residues. For the CDR3, the DNA is TGTGCCAGCAGCTTATCTCCGGCCTACGAGCAGTACTTC. Amino acids: CASSLSPAYEQYF.

This chain joins TRBV5-4 and TRBJ2-6; D might be TRBD1 (6 bases). The CDR3 covers 17 residues. The V gene lost 0 bases and the J gene lost 0 bases, with 10 bases spanning the gap. The V gene's germline CDR1 is SGHNT and CDR2 YYREEE (reference sequence). CDR3 DNA sequence: TGTGCCAGCAGCTTGGAAGGGGGAAGCTCTGGGGCCAACGTCCTGACTTTC. Translating it yields CASSLEGGSSGANVLTF.

The chain links TRBV7-9 to TRBJ2-1; 10 bases align to TRBD2. The CDR3 is made up of 16 amino acids. CDR1 SEHNR and CDR2 FQNEAQ come from the germline V gene (reference sequence). V gave up 5 bases and J gave up 0 bases; unmatched junction bases: 4. The CDR3 loop reads CASSGRTSGSYNEQFF. CDR3 bases: TGTGCCAGCAGCGGGCGGACTAGCGGCTCCTACAATGAGCAGTTCTTC.

The V call is TRBV23-1, the J call TRBJ2-7; 7 bases are a match to TRBD2. TRBV23-1 is noted as an ORF with a role that remains uncertain. V was clipped by 0 bases and J by 4 bases; unmatched bases: 15. This CDR3 is 18 amino acids long. The DNA for the CDR3 is TGCGCCAGCAGTCAATCCGTACATCAGCCGCGGGAGCTATACGAGCAGTACTTC. Its translation is CASSQSVHQPRELYEQYF.

This chain uses TRBV5-1 with TRBJ2-3; 10 bases are shared with TRBD1. The CDR3 is 14 amino acids. The germline V gene encodes CDR1 SGHRS and CDR2 YFSETQ. V shed 4 bases and J 4 bases; nucleotides not matched to a gene: 3. CDR3 nucleotides: TGCGCCAGCAGCACCGGGACAGGGGCAGATACGCAGTATTTT. It specifies CASSTGTGADTQYF.

This clone was counted only a few times. The V call is TRBV7-9, the J call TRBJ2-7; TRBD2 matches 7 bases. Looked up from germline, CDR1 is SEHNR and CDR2 is FQNEAQ (reference sequence). This CDR3 is 13 amino acids long. V was clipped by 3 bases and J by 3 bases; unmatched bases: 2. CDR3 sequence: CASSLRTSYEQYF. CDR3 nucleotides: TGTGCCAGCAGCTTGCGGACTAGCTACGAGCAGTACTTC.

This clone was seen once. This chain uses TRBV19 with TRBJ1-4; D is undetermined. Germline assignment: CDR1 LNHDA and CDR2 SQIVND (reference sequence). The CDR3 contains 15 residues. V shed 6 bases and J shed 3 bases, with 14 bases lying between them. CDR3 coding DNA: TGTGCCAGTAGCCCCCACCAGGTGGCTAATGAAAAACTGTTTTTT. This translates into CASSPHQVANEKLFF.

The rearrangement uses TRBV28 and TRBJ2-7, with TRBD1 identical over 7 bases. CDR3 length: 15 amino acids. Germline lookup yields CDR1 MDHEN and CDR2 SYDVKM. The junction had 6 bases not matched to a gene; V was cut back by 4 bases and J by 0 bases. CDR3 sequence reads: CASSYRGQSSYEQYF. In DNA form, the CDR3 reads TGTGCCAGCAGTTACAGGGGTCAGAGCTCCTACGAGCAGTACTTC. The variable domain in full, with the rest retrieved from reference TRBV28 and TRBJ2-7, is DVKVTQSSRYLVKRTGEKVFLECVQDMDHENMFWYRQDPGLGLRLIYFSYDVKMKEKGDIPEGYSVSREKKERFSLILESASTNQTSMYLCASSYRGQSSYEQYFGPGTRLTVT.

This chain links TRBV9 with TRBJ2-7, with D tentatively TRBD2 (5 bases). The CDR3 has 14 residues. The germline CDR1 and CDR2 sequences are SGDLS and YYNGEE. V was pared by 4 bases and J by 4 bases, with 15 bases between. The CDR3 spells CASSLGPSGYEQYF. Here the CDR3 DNA reads TGTGCCAGCAGCCTCGGTCCTTCGGGGTACGAGCAGTACTTC.

The gene calls are TRBV11-2 and TRBJ2-3, with unresolved D. The germline V and J ends were trimmed by 3 bases and 2 bases, with 9 bases remaining between them. Germline V lookup: CDR1 SGHAT, CDR2 FQNNGV. The CDR3 is 14 residues long. The CDR3 DNA reads as TGTGCCAGCAGCTTCAGACTCTCCACAGATACGCAGTATTTT. This gives the protein CASSFRLSTDTQYF.

This clone was seen once. This chain joins TRBV6-2 or TRBV6-3 and TRBJ2-1; 7 positions match TRBD1. CDR3 size: 20 residues. J gave up 0 bases and V 2 bases, and 16 bases lay outside the gene matches. Per germline, CDR1 MNHEY and CDR2 SVGEGT. The CDR3 DNA reads as TGTGCCAGCAGTTACGAAAAAAGGACAGGTCCACGAAGCTCCTACAATGAGCAGTTCTTC. This sequence encodes CASSYEKRTGPRSSYNEQFF.

This clone was picked up one time. The rearrangement uses TRBV20-1 and TRBJ1-2; 8 nucleotides align to TRBD1. Trimming cost V 3 bases and J 6 bases; bases outside gene matches: 12. Germline-derived CDR1 and CDR2 are DFQATT and SNEGSKA (reference sequence). The CDR3 is 15 residues long. The CDR3 is CSASVRAGGRDGYTF. The CDR3 DNA reads TGCAGTGCTAGTGTTAGGGCAGGGGGCAGAGATGGCTACACCTTC.

The chain has TRBV4-1 and TRBJ1-1; D is perhaps TRBD1 (5 bases). The V and J ends lost 0 bases and 7 bases respectively, with 15 bases between them. The CDR3 length is 15 residues. Germline V lookup: CDR1 MGHRA, CDR2 YSYEKL. CDR3 DNA: TGCGCCAGCAGCCAAGATTCAGAACAGGCCTATGAAGCTTTCTTT. Translated, it gives CASSQDSEQAYEAFF.

The rearrangement links TRBV2 to TRBJ1-6; D call uncertain. This CDR3 comprises 13 residues. Per the germline V gene, CDR1 is SNHLY and CDR2 is FYNNEI. Trimming left V 8 bases short and J 5 bases short, with 10 bases between. The CDR3 spells CASARMNNSPLHF. CDR3 DNA sequence: TGTGCCAGCGCCAGGATGAATAATTCACCCCTCCACTTT.

V and J are TRBV6-4 and TRBJ1-2; D not certain. V was pared by 2 bases and J by 8 bases, with 9 bases between. Germline values: CDR1 MRHNA, CDR2 SNTAGT. The CDR3 has 12 amino acids. The CDR3 DNA reads TGTGCCAGCAGTGACCGCGGAACGGGCTACACCTTC. Encoded protein: CASSDRGTGYTF.

The chain carries TRBV4-2 and TRBJ2-5; 9 nucleotides align to TRBD2. The ends lost 1 base at V and 0 bases at J; junction bases unmatched: 9. The CDR3 length is 18 residues. Germline-derived CDR1 and CDR2 are LGHNA and YNFKEQ. The CDR3: CASSQGASGELHQETQYF. The CDR3 bases are TGTGCCAGCAGCCAAGGAGCTAGCGGGGAGCTTCACCAAGAGACCCAGTACTTC.

This clone appeared once. This sequence joins TRBV27 and TRBJ1-5; 7 bases agree with TRBD1. The V gene end was trimmed by 4 bases and the J gene end by 7 bases; junction bases not matched to a gene: 16. The CDR3 extends over 17 amino acids. CDR1 and CDR2 from the germline V gene are MNHEY and SMNVEV (reference sequence). The CDR3 DNA reads as TGTGCCAGCAGTTCGCTCGGGACAGAAAACGTACGACAGCCCCAGCATTTT. This translates into CASSSLGTENVRQPQHF.